This TCR beta chain originates from a study of T cell responses to AZD1222 COVID-19 vaccine. The CDR3 is made up of 12 amino acids. Germline assignment: CDR1 MNHNS and CDR2 SASEGT. V dropped 1 base and J dropped 8 bases, with 8 bases sitting between them. Whole-study findings and limits: Among vaccine-associated CD4 TCRs, coverage spanned spike, with dominance at 160-218 and 743-854.

TCRdb's copy holds only in-frame clones and misses some; the assay was immunoSEQ multiplex PCR. The sample records around 150,000 clones, less than 95% being singletons. Notes on this clone: Antigen unknown.

This receptor was identified in an adult in good health. V is TRBV6-1 and J is TRBJ1-1; no definite D call. The sequenced sample was peripheral blood, obtained on day 0 of AZD1222 vaccination. CDR3 loop: CASSEGRQEAFF. CDR3 in DNA: TGTGCCAGCAGTGAAGGGAGACAAGAAGCTTTCTTT.